This T cell receptor beta chain is drawn from a study of radiation and T cells in renal cell carcinoma. Some clones are missing from TCRdb's copy, which holds only in-frame ones; the method was immunoSEQ multiplex PCR. The profile shows about 120,000 clones, 81% of them singletons. Sample time point: blood 2 weeks post-SBRT. Indicated treatment: 15 Gy SBRT to primary tumor, nephrectomy 4 weeks later. The patient's renal cell carcinoma had clear cell pathology. The study's findings and limits: Without pretreatment biopsies, baseline tumor clonotype presence was undetermined. In blood, top tumor clones expanded by 2 weeks, shrinking by 4.

Comment on this clone: Its antigen is still unknown.

The CDR3 is 15 amino acids. V was clipped by 0 bases and J by 4 bases, with 11 bases between them. Germline assignment: CDR1 SNHLY and CDR2 FYNNEI. The TCR originated in a man aged 45-65 years with renal cell carcinoma. Material: blood, obtained from a patient whose treatment included radiotherapy and nephrectomy. The V and J genes are TRBV2 and TRBJ2-3; a possible D gene is TRBD2 (6 bases). CDR3 coding DNA: TGTGCCAGCAGTGAAGCACCGGGCGGGGCAGATACGCAGTATTTT. Translated: CASSEAPGGADTQYF.